The 6 T cell receptor beta chains below all came from one sample that was sequenced in a study of cytomegalovirus exposure and HLA in healthy donors. The study ran its PCR with 60 Vbeta and 13 Jbeta primers. Some clones are missing from TCRdb's copy, which holds only in-frame ones; the method was immunoSEQ multiplex PCR. The sample has about 150,000 clones, about 85% seen once. Sequencing was done on a sample of PBMCs. These receptors were obtained from a woman under 30 in good health and CMV-seronegative.

This chain connects TRBV19 to TRBJ2-4; 7 bases match TRBD1. The trim removed 5 bases at V and 1 base at J, leaving 2 bases unmatched. The CDR3 consists of 14 residues. Per germline, CDR1 LNHDA and CDR2 SQIVND (reference sequence). This chain's CDR3 is CASSQQGAKNIQYF. The CDR3 DNA reads TGTGCCAGTAGTCAACAGGGGGCCAAAAACATTCAGTACTTC.

The V call is TRBV10-3, the J call TRBJ1-2, with no clear D. The germline V gene encodes CDR1 ENHRY and CDR2 SYGVKD. This CDR3 is built from 13 residues. V was trimmed by 0 bases and J by 4 bases, leaving 6 bases between them. In DNA, the CDR3 is TGTGCCATCAGTGAGTCTCAAGCCTATGGCTACACCTTC. It specifies CAISESQAYGYTF.

This clone was counted a few times. This chain's CDR3 is CASSSHTGTGSYEQYF. The CDR3 nucleotides read TGTGCCAGCAGTTCGCATACCGGGACAGGCTCCTACGAGCAGTACTTC. This sequence joins TRBV28 and TRBJ2-7; 8 bases are a match to TRBD1. Germline assignment: CDR1 MDHEN and CDR2 SYDVKM. CDR3 length equals 16 residues. V lost 4 bases, J lost 0 bases, and 8 bases stayed unmatched. The full variable domain, its missing parts supplied by reference TRBV28 and TRBJ2-7, is DVKVTQSSRYLVKRTGEKVFLECVQDMDHENMFWYRQDPGLGLRLIYFSYDVKMKEKGDIPEGYSVSREKKERFSLILESASTNQTSMYLCASSSHTGTGSYEQYFGPGTRLTVT.

The chain carries TRBV5-1 and TRBJ2-5; 11 bases map to TRBD2. This CDR3 has 17 residues. Germline-derived CDR1 and CDR2 are SGHRS and YFSETQ. V trimming: 3 bases; J trimming: 4 bases; junction bases outside the gene matches: 11. CDR3 nucleotide sequence: TGCGCCAGCAGCTCCGCAGCCGGACTAGCGGGCGGAGAGACCCAGTACTTC. Residues: CASSSAAGLAGGETQYF.

This chain links TRBV9 with TRBJ2-7; possibly TRBD1 for D (6 bases). Germline lookup yields CDR1 SGDLS and CDR2 YYNGEE. V shed 3 bases and J shed 2 bases, with 12 bases lying between them. The length of the CDR3 is 14 residues. The CDR3 coding sequence is TGTGCCAGCAGCGCCACCACAGGGCCCTACGAGCAGTACTTC. Amino acids: CASSATTGPYEQYF.

In nucleotides, the CDR3 is TGTGCCAGCAGTTTGAAACCCGGGACAGGGTTTAGAAAACTGTTTTTT. Translation gives CASSLKPGTGFRKLFF. V is TRBV6-5 and J is TRBJ1-4; 9 bases are shared with TRBD1. Germline V gene sequence: CDR1 MNHEY, CDR2 SVGAGI. V lost 4 bases and J lost 10; bases outside the gene matches: 13. The CDR3 runs to 16 residues.